This T cell receptor (beta chain) stems from a study of blood T cells in healthy people across ages (dated by TCRdb to the mid-2010s). About the study as a whole: In model experiments, template switching captured about one uniquely barcoded TCR beta cDNA molecule for every two T cells. To track age-related changes in TCR beta repertoire diversity, the study relied on deep sequencing normalized with unique cDNA molecular identifiers. The donors were divided into four age groups: young (average around 16 years), middle-aged (about 40), aged (around 59) and long-lived (roughly 82). To avoid experimental bias, donors of different ages were randomly spread across the sequencing lanes. Two additional independent replicas of 1 million unique cDNA reads from the same blood draw were analyzed for two donors (one aged 18 to 30 and one aged 80 or older).

The paper's findings and limits, for the study overall: As age increased, observed TCR beta diversity per million T cells dropped in a roughly linear way, and a significant reduction was already evident by age 40. Because donor CMV infection status was unknown, age-related changes in expanded clonotypes were potentially confounded. Total diversity estimates from one million sequenced T cells were considered lower bounds and underestimates. Bulk unsorted PBMC profiling prevented conclusive comparison of naive and antigen-experienced compartments. Observed TCR beta diversity correlated strongly with the percentage of naive T cells measured by flow cytometry. Compared with the aged group, the long-lived group had more naive CD4+ T cells, fewer expanded clones and increased TCR diversity, a pattern suggesting age selection.

The CDR3 covers 16 residues, taking in both the cysteine and the phenylalanine. Just the 48-base CDR3 DNA is kept, in frame starting at base 1. The V end gives up 0 bases and the J end 4 bases, leaving 9 bases in the junction not matched to a gene. Looking up the germline V gene yields CDR1 SGHDT and CDR2 YYEEEE. Points on this clonotype: It has no known antigen specificity. Per-base quality was not reported, and no clone a single base away is much larger than it.

To prepare the library, 5' RACE was applied. Data came from an Illumina HiSeq 2500. The second PCR ran for about 6 to 12 cycles and used a J-beta primer mix along with a sample-barcoded 5' primer. Each TCR beta cDNA molecule received a unique molecular identifier from a template-switch 5' adaptor carrying 12 random nucleotides. Each sample yielded at least 2.5 million CDR3-containing paired-end reads. First-strand cDNA was synthesized from all RNA with the Mint cDNA synthesis kit, primed by a TRBC-specific oligonucleotide. Following uracil-DNA glycosylase treatment, a first 18-cycle PCR with universal primers M1SS and BC2_uni_R was performed on all cDNA. The original pipeline was this. Normalization of each sample was performed by random selection of 1 million high-quality reads, each carrying a distinct molecular identifier. Instead of being binned into consensus sequences, reads that shared molecular identifiers were thrown out. CDR3 identification, clonotype clustering and error correction used MiTCR with a Q25 quality threshold and the strictest error-elimination algorithm. Lower-bound total TCR beta diversity was estimated with a nonparametric unseen species model using Euler transformation. TCRdb reworked the public reads: Q25 trimming with fastp, MiXCR clone assembly, productive beta chains retained. Rows are combined by CDR3 protein, so each entry shows the most common genes and DNA. TCRdb, rather than the study authors, made the V and J calls. This sample is represented by some 640,000 distinct CDR3 sequences; about 30% of them were singletons. The ten largest clones capture approximately 15% of the sample.

The donors were a few dozen Caucasian individuals from Russia, aged 6 to 90 years, who were systemically healthy. Around 9.7 milliliters of peripheral blood were collected from each donor into EDTA-treated Vacutainer tubes. Ficoll-Paque density-gradient centrifugation was used to isolate PBMCs, with at least 6.5 million obtained per sample. Trizol reagent was used to extract total RNA from PBMCs, with at least 6 micrograms per sample. For every donor, flow cytometry on a PBMC aliquot measured the percentage of naive CD45RAhigh/CD27high T cells. This chain joins TRBV5-6 to TRBJ1-2; TRBD1 matches 7 bases in the middle. The source of this sequence is a woman aged 80 or over in good health. Specimen: blood. The nucleotide sequence reads as follows: TGTGCCAGCAGCTTGGACTTACAGGGGACCCCCTATGGCTACACCTTC. This encodes CASSLDLQGTPYGYTF.